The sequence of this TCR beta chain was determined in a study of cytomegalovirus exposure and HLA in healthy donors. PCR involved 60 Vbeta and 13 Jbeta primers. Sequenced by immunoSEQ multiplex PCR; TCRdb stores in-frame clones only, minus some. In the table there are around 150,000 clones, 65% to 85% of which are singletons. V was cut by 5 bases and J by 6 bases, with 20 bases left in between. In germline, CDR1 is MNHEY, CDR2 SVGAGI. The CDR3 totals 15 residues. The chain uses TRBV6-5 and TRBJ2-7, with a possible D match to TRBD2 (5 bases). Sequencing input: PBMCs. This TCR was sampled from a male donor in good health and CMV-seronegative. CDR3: CASSGRGGGGGEQYF. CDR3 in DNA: TGTGCCAGCAGTGGCCGAGGTGGTGGTGGAGGCGAGCAGTACTTC.